A selection of T cell receptor beta chains follows, all from one sample in a study of blood T cell repertoires in COVID-19. This table comes from immunoSEQ multiplex PCR, and its TCRdb copy is limited to in-frame clones, with some not included. This table holds some 300,000 clones, roughly nine tenths found once. The source material was PBMCs or T cells enriched from blood (not recorded which). The receptors derive from a woman between 45 and 60 years old who had been exposed to COVID-19. The conserved cysteine and the conserved F or W are not part of the CDR3 here. D genes are given only for firm matches.

j_call d_call cdr3_length v_call cdr3_aa
TRBJ2-2 NA 12 TRBV5-1 ASSRVASGGELF
TRBJ2-7 NA 12 TRBV24-1 ATSDSGDFYEQY
TRBJ2-5 TRBD2 12 TRBV2 ASKGGLAGTPQY
TRBJ1-6 NA 13 TRBV18 ASSQTGDYNSPLH
TRBJ1-5 TRBD1 12 TRBV5-1 ASSEGTGDQPQH
TRBJ2-2 TRBD1 13 TRBV7-2 ASSPRTGYTGELF
TRBJ2-7 NA 11 TRBV19 ASSTPLEYEQY
TRBJ1-6 NA 13 TRBV14 ASSQDQGFSSPLH
TRBJ1-4 NA 14 TRBV7-9 ASSFLRTDRNEKLF
TRBJ2-7 NA 12 TRBV18 ASSRNLEGDEQY
TRBJ2-2 NA 13 TRBV6-4 ASTPTPANTGELF
TRBJ1-5 NA 12 TRBV27 ASSLSQGYQPQH
TRBJ1-2 TRBD1 13 TRBV5-1 ASSQDPGQTYGYT
TRBJ2-1 TRBD1 12 TRBV2 ASKRDSSYNEQF
TRBJ2-5 NA 13 TRBV7-9 ASSPSTGTQETQY
TRBJ2-5 NA 11 TRBV7-2 ASSRGGPGTQY
TRBJ2-3 NA 11 TRBV3-1/TRBV3-2 ASSQGPTDTQY
TRBJ1-2 TRBD1 14 TRBV18 ASSPPQGAVVYGYT
TRBJ2-1 TRBD2 16 TRBV5-1 ASSPGLAGGPFYNEQF
TRBJ1-1 NA 14 TRBV25-1 ASSEYGTGRSTEAF
TRBJ1-4 NA 11 TRBV12-3/TRBV12-4 ASSVGANEKLF
TRBJ1-6 NA 13 TRBV18 ASSPSESYNSPLH
TRBJ1-3 NA 15 TRBV6-1 ASSETQYSYSGNTIY
TRBJ1-3 TRBD1 17 TRBV12-5 ASGSRTGIHLYSGNTIY
TRBJ1-3 NA 12 TRBV5-4 ASTLGVSGNTIY
TRBJ1-1 TRBD1 12 TRBV28 ASSSTGGRTEAF
TRBJ1-6 NA 12 TRBV11-1 ASSSGTLAGSLH
TRBJ2-5 TRBD1 14 TRBV7-9 ASSWGDRAVEETQY
TRBJ1-2 NA 11 TRBV5-4 ASSHHRLDGYT
TRBJ2-1 NA 11 TRBV28 ASTSANYNEQF
TRBJ2-2 NA 13 TRBV4-1 ASRAGPASAGELF
TRBJ2-7 TRBD2 14 TRBV6-5 ASSFLAGGLSYEQY
TRBJ2-1 NA 9 TRBV5-4 ASKQNNEQF
TRBJ2-2 NA 10 TRBV5-1 ASSRNERELF
TRBJ1-2 NA 11 TRBV9 ASSVDLSYGYT
TRBJ1-4 NA 13 TRBV6-1 ASSEQQGTNEKLF
TRBJ2-7 TRBD2 13 TRBV5-1 ASSLGVAGDYEQY
TRBJ2-5 TRBD2 13 TRBV29-1 SVEISGGAGETQY
TRBJ2-7 TRBD1 13 TRBV9 ASSVAGTGGYEQY
TRBJ1-2 TRBD1 12 TRBV19 ASSSLRDSLGYT
TRBJ2-1 TRBD1 12 TRBV2 ASKLQGAPNEQF
TRBJ1-1 NA 13 TRBV7-9 ASSTIYAENTEAF
TRBJ2-7 NA 11 TRBV6-5 ASKSSGSYEQY
TRBJ1-2 TRBD1 10 TRBV10-3 AISRDRVINT